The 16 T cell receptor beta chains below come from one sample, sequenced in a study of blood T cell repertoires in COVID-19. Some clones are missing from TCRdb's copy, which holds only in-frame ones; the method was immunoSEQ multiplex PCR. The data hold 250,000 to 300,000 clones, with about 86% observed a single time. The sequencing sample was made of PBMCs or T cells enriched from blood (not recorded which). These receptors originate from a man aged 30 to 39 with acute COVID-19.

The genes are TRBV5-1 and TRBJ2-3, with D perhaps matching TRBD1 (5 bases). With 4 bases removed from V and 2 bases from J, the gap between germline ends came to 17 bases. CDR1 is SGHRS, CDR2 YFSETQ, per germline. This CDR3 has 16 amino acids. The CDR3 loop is CASSDGQLTATDTQYF. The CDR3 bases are TGCGCCAGCAGCGATGGACAACTTACTGCCACAGATACGCAGTATTTT.

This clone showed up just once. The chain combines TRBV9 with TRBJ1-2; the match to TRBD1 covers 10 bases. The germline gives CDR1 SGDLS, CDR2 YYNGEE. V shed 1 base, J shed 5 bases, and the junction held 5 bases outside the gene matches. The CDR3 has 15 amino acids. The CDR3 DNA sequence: TGTGCCAGCAGCGTACCGGGACAGGGGCGTTATGGCTACACCTTC. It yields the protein CASSVPGQGRYGYTF.

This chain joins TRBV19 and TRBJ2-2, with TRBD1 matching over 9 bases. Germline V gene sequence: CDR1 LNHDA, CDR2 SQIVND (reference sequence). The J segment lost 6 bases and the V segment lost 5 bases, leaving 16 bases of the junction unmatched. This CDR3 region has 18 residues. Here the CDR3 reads CASSLSLGQGIFPGELFF. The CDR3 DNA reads TGTGCCAGTAGTCTCTCTCTCGGACAGGGGATTTTCCCCGGGGAGCTGTTTTTT.

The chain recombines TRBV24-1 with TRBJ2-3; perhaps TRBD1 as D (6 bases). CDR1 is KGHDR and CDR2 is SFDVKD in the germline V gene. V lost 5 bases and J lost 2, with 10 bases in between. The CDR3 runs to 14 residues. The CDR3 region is CATSVSGDTDTQYF. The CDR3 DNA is TGTGCCACCAGTGTATCAGGGGACACAGATACGCAGTATTTT.

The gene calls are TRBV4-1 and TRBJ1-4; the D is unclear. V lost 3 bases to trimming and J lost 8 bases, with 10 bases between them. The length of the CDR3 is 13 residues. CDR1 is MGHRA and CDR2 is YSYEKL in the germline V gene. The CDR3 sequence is CASSQGLREKLFF. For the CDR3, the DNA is TGCGCCAGCAGCCAGGGCCTGCGAGAAAAACTGTTTTTT.

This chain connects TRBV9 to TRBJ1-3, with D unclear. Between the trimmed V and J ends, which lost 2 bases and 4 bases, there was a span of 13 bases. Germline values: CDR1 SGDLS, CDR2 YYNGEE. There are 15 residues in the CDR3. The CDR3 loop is CASSVGFVSGNTIYF. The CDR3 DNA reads TGTGCCAGCAGCGTTGGCTTCGTCTCGGGAAACACCATATATTTT.

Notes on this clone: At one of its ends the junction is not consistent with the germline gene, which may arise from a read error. The CDR3 sequence is CASSPPTGPQF. As DNA, the CDR3 is TGTGCCAGCAGCCCACCAACGGGTCCTCAATTC. The rearrangement links TRBV9 to TRBJ1-2; D call uncertain. CDR1 SGDLS and CDR2 YYNGEE come from the germline V gene. This CDR3 contains 11 residues.

CDR3 residues: CASSIGDGGGETQYF. The CDR3 DNA is TGTGCCAGTAGTATAGGTGACGGTGGGGGGGAGACCCAGTACTTC. This sequence joins TRBV19 and TRBJ2-5, with D possibly TRBD2 on 6 matching bases. This CDR3 is built from 15 residues. The germline V gene has CDR1 LNHDA and CDR2 SQIVND (reference sequence). Between the trimmed V and J ends, which lost 1 base and 5 bases, there was a span of 14 bases.

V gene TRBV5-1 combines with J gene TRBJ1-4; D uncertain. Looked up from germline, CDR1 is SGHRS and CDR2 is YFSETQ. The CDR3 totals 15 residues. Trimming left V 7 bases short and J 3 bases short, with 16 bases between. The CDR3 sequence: CASQVNAGANEKLFF. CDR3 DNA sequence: TGCGCCAGCCAAGTTAATGCCGGGGCTAATGAAAAACTGTTTTTT.

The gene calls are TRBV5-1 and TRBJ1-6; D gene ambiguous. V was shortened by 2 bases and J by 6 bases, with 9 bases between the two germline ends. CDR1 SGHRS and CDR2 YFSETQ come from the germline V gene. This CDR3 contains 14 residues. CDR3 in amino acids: CASSFDGVNSPLHF. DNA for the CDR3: TGCGCCAGCAGCTTTGACGGAGTTAATTCACCCCTCCACTTT.

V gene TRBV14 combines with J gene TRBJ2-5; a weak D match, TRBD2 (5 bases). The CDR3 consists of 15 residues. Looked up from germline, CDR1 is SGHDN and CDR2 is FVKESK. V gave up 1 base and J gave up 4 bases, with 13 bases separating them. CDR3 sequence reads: CASSQAFGVLETQYF. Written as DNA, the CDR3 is TGTGCCAGCAGCCAAGCATTCGGGGTGCTAGAGACCCAGTACTTC.

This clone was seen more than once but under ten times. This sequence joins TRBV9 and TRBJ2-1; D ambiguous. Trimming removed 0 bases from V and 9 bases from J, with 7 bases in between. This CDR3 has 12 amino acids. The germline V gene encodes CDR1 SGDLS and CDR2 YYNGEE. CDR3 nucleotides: TGTGCCAGCAGCGTAGTTAGTTCTGAGCAGTTCTTC. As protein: CASSVVSSEQFF.

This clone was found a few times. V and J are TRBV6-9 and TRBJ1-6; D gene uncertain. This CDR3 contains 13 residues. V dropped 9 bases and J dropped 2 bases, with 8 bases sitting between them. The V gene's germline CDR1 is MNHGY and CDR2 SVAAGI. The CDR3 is CARSGTYNSPLHF. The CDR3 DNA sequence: TGTGCCAGATCAGGAACCTATAATTCACCCCTCCACTTT.

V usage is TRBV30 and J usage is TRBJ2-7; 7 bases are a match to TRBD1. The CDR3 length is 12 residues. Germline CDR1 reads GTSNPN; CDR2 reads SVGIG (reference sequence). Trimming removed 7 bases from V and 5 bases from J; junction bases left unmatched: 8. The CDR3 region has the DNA TGTGCCTTTCCCCACAGGGGCCACGAGCAGTACGTC. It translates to CAFPHRGHEQYV.

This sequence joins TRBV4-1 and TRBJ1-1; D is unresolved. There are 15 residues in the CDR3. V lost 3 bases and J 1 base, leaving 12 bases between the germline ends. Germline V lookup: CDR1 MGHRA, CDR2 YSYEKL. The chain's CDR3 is CASSHRAITNTEAFF. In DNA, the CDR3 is TGCGCCAGCAGCCACCGCGCTATAACGAACACTGAAGCTTTCTTT.

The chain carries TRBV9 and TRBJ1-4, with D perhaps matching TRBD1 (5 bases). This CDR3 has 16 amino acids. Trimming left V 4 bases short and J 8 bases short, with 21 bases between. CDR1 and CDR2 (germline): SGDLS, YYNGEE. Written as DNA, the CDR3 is TGTGCCAGCAGCCCGCGAGTGGGGGAGGACGACGAAAAACTGTTTTTT. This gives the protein CASSPRVGEDDEKLFF.